The T cell receptor beta chain described here comes from a study of shared T cell receptors in the human thymus. Method: immunoSEQ multiplex PCR; TCRdb's copy keeps in-frame clones and lacks some. The sample yields hundreds of thousands of clones, 75% to 85% seen once. The germline CDR1 and CDR2 sequences are SNHLY and FYNNEI. V dropped 5 bases and J dropped 0; count of bases not matched to a gene: 3. This CDR3 contains 16 residues. These records were also assigned to another study, of human thymus T cells. That source adds: Related work showed strongly overlapping thymic repertoires across unrelated individuals.

The chain combines TRBV2 with TRBJ1-4, with TRBD1 matching 10 bases. Sequencing used thymocytes. The TCR comes from a boy in the first two years of life with a congenital heart defect. The chain's CDR3 is CASSKGQGPTNEKLFF. The DNA of the CDR3 is TGTGCCAGCAGTAAGGGACAGGGGCCAACTAATGAAAAACTGTTTTTT.